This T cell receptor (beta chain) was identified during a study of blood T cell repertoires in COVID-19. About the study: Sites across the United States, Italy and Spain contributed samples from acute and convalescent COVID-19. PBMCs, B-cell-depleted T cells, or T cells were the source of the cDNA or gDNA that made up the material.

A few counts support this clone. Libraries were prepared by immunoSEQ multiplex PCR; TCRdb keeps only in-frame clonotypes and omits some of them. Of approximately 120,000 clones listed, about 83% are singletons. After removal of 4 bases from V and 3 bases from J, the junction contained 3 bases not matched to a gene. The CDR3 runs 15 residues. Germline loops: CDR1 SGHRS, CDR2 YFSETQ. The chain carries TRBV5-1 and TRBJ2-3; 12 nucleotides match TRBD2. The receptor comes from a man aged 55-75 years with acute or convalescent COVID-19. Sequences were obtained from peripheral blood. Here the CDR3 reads CASSPLAGGTDTQYF. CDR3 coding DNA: TGCGCCAGCAGCCCCCTAGCGGGAGGGACAGATACGCAGTATTTT.